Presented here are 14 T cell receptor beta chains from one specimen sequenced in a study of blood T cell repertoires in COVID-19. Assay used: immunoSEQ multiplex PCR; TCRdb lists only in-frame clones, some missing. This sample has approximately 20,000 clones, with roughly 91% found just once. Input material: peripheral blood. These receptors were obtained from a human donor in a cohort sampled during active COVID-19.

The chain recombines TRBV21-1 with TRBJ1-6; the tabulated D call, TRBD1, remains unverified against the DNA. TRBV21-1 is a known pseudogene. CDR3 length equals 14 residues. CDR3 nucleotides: TGTGCCAGCAGCGCCCGGGACAGAAATTCACCCCTCCACTTT. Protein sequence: CASSARDRNSPLHF.

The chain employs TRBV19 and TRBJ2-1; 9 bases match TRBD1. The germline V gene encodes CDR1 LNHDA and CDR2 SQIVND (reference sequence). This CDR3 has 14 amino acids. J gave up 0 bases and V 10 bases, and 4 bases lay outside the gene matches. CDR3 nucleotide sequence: TGTGCCACCGGACAGGGGCTCTCCTACAATGAGCAGTTCTTC. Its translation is CATGQGLSYNEQFF.

The CDR3 protein is CASSLGAGTEQYF. The CDR3 DNA is TGTGCCAGCAGCTTAGGGGCGGGGACCGAGCAGTACTTC. The chain combines TRBV11-2 with TRBJ2-7; TRBD2 is a possible D gene (6 bases). Germline CDR1 SGHAT, CDR2 FQNNGV. CDR3 length: 13 amino acids. V lost 1 base to trimming and J lost 6 bases, with 10 bases between them.

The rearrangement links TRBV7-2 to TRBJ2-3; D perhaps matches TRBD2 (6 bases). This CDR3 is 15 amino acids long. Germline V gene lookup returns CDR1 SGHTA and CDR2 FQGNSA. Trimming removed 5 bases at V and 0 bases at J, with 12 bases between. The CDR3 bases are TGTGCCAGCAGCCAACTTAGCGGAAGCACAGATACGCAGTATTTT. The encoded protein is CASSQLSGSTDTQYF.

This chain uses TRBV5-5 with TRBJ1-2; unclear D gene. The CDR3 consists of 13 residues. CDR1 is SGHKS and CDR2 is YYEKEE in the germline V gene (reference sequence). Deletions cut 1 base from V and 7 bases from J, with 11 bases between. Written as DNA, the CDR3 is TGTGCCAGCAGCTTGTCGCTACCGGGTGGCTACACCTTC. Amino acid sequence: CASSLSLPGGYTF.

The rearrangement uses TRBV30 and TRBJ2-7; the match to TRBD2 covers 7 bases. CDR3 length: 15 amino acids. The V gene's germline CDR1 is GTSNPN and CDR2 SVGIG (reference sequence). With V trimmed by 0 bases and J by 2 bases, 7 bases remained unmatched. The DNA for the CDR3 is TGTGCCTGGAGTGTTCGTGGGGCGGGGGCCTACGAGCAGTACTTC. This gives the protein CAWSVRGAGAYEQYF.

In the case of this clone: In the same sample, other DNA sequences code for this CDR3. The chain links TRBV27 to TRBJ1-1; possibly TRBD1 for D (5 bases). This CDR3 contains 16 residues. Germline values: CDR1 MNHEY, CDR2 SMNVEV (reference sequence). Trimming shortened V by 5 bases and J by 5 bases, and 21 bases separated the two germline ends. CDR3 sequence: CASSPKGRGVWTEAFF. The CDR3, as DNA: TGTGCCAGCAGTCCGAAGGGGCGAGGTGTCTGGACTGAAGCTTTCTTT.

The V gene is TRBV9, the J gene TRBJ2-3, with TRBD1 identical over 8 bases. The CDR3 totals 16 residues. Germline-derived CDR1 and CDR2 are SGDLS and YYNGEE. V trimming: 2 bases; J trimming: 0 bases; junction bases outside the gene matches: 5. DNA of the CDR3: TGTGCCAGCAGCGTTCTTACAGGGGGTAGCACAGATACGCAGTATTTT. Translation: CASSVLTGGSTDTQYF.

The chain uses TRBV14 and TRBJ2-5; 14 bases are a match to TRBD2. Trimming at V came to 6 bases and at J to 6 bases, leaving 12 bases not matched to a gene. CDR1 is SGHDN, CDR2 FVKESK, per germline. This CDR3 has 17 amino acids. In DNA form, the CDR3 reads TGTGCCAGCAGACTCGGAGGGACTAGCGGGAGTGTTCAGACCCAGTACTTC. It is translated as CASRLGGTSGSVQTQYF.

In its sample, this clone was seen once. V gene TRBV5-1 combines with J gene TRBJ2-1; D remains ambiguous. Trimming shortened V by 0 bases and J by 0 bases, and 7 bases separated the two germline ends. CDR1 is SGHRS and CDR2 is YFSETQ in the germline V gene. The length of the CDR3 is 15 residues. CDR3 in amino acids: CASSLEPNSYNEQFF. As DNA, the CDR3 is TGCGCCAGCAGCTTGGAACCTAACTCCTACAATGAGCAGTTCTTC.

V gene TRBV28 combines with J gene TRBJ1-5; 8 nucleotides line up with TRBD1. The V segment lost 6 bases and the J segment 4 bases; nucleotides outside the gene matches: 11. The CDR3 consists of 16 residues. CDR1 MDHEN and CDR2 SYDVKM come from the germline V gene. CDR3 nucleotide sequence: TGTGCCAGCAGGACTGACAGGGGTTTAGGGAATCAGCCCCAGCATTTT. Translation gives CASRTDRGLGNQPQHF.

The CDR3 sequence: CAWSARQGVSNEQFF. The CDR3 nucleotides are TGTGCCTGGAGTGCCAGACAGGGGGTATCCAATGAGCAGTTCTTC. This rearrangement joins TRBV30 to TRBJ2-1, with TRBD1 identical over 9 bases. Trimming removed 1 base from V and 6 bases from J; junction bases left unmatched: 7. Germline CDR1 is GTSNPN and CDR2 is SVGIG (reference sequence). The CDR3 has 15 amino acids.

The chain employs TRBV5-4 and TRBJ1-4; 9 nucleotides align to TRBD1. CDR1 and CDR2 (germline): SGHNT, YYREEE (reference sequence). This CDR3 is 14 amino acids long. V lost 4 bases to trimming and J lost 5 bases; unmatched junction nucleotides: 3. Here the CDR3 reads CASSLGQGNEKLFF. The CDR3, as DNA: TGTGCCAGCAGCCTGGGACAGGGAAATGAAAAACTGTTTTTT.

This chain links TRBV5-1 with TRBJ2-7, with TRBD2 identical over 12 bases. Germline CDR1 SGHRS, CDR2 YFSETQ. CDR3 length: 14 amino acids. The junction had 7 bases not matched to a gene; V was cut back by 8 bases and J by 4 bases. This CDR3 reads CASKTTSGRYEQYF. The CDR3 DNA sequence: TGCGCCAGTAAGACGACTAGCGGGAGATACGAGCAGTACTTC.